One sample yielded the 12 T cell receptor beta chains listed below, sequenced in a study of shared clonotypes between healthy human individuals (TCRdb year 2020). The library was generated by the immunoSEQ multiplex PCR assay. Here the immuneACCESS table is served through TCRdb, limited to in-frame sequences with V and J called. Missing clones are a known gap in these copies; in checked studies unresolved V genes cover under half, and the rest lacks a known reason. The sample has roughly 520,000 clones on record, roughly 95% of them singletons. The ten largest clonotypes hold about 0.059% of the sample. Sequenced input: naive CD4+ T cells sorted from blood. The cell subset or site label, read with the paper, signifies: CD45RA+ positively selected. The receptors shown here come from a woman aged 25-40 years in good health.

V is TRBV28 and J is TRBJ1-2, with D tentatively TRBD1 (5 bases). The CDR3 spans 12 residues. Between the trimmed V and J ends, which lost 10 bases and 3 bases, there was a span of 12 bases. From germline, CDR1 is MDHEN and CDR2 SYDVKM. DNA for the CDR3: TGTGCCACCAGGGTGGGCTACTATGGCTACACCTTC. Its translation is CATRVGYYGYTF.

The rearrangement joins TRBV2 to TRBJ2-3, with 10 positions matching TRBD2. The CDR3 is 15 amino acids. V shed 5 bases, J shed 2 bases, and the junction held 4 bases outside the gene matches. The V gene's germline CDR1 is SNHLY and CDR2 FYNNEI. The CDR3 sequence is CASSKTSGATDTQYF. CDR3 DNA sequence: TGTGCCAGCAGTAAAACTAGCGGGGCCACAGATACGCAGTATTTT.

The genes are TRBV19 and TRBJ1-5; a possible D gene is TRBD1 (5 bases). The CDR3 is made up of 19 amino acids. V shed 4 bases and J shed 1 base, with 23 bases lying between them. The germline V gene encodes CDR1 LNHDA and CDR2 SQIVND (reference sequence). The CDR3 reads CASSRGYYYSERSNQPQHF. The CDR3 DNA sequence: TGTGCCAGTAGTAGGGGGTATTATTATTCGGAAAGGAGCAATCAGCCCCAGCATTTT.

V gene TRBV18 combines with J gene TRBJ2-7; possibly TRBD1 or TRBD2 for D (5 bases each). The CDR3 sequence is 15 residues long. The germline CDR1 and CDR2 sequences are KGHSH and LQKENI. V was pared by 9 bases and J by 2 bases, with 20 bases between. CDR3 protein: CASFTRASQPYEQYF. Written as DNA, the CDR3 is TGTGCCAGTTTCACCAGGGCTAGCCAACCCTACGAGCAGTACTTC. Complete variable domain (other parts from reference TRBV18 and TRBJ2-7): NAGVMQNPRHLVRRRGQEARLRCSPMKGHSHVYWYRQLPEEGLKFMVYLQKENIIDESGMPKERFSAEFPKEGPSILRIQQVVRGDSAAYFCASFTRASQPYEQYFGPGTRLTVT.

The genes are TRBV18 and TRBJ1-5, with D hard to call. Germline CDR1 reads KGHSH; CDR2 reads LQKENI. Trimming pared 3 bases from V and 0 bases from J, leaving 6 bases between. This CDR3 region has 14 residues. DNA for the CDR3: TGTGCCAGCTCACCGGGAGATAGCAATCAGCCCCAGCATTTT. Protein: CASSPGDSNQPQHF.

The chain uses TRBV28 and TRBJ1-4, with D unresolved. The V end was cut by 2 bases, the J end by 4 bases, with 11 bases between. CDR1 and CDR2 from the germline V gene are MDHEN and SYDVKM. The CDR3 has 15 amino acids. CDR3 coding DNA: TGTGCCAGCAGTTTAAGTCGCCCCAGTAATGAAAAACTGTTTTTT. It encodes CASSLSRPSNEKLFF.

J is TRBJ1-5 and V is TRBV5-1, with 10 bases that match TRBD1. V gave up 5 bases and J gave up 4 bases; unmatched junction bases: 3. Germline CDR1 is SGHRS and CDR2 is YFSETQ. The CDR3 totals 14 residues. CDR3 coding DNA: TGCGCCAGCAGAGGGACAGGGGATAATCAGCCCCAGCATTTT. This translates into CASRGTGDNQPQHF.

This clone was seen only once. This chain connects TRBV7-9 to TRBJ1-1, with a possible D match to TRBD1 (6 bases). V was shortened by 2 bases and J by 2 bases, with 12 bases between the two germline ends. Germline values: CDR1 SEHNR, CDR2 FQNEAQ (reference sequence). The CDR3 sequence is 15 residues long. The chain's CDR3 is CASSLTTGDNTEAFF. The CDR3 nucleotides are TGTGCCAGCAGCTTAACGACAGGCGATAACACTGAAGCTTTCTTT.

V is TRBV29-1 and J is TRBJ1-2; weak D call: TRBD1 (5 bases). Germline V gives CDR1 SQVTM, CDR2 ANQGSEA. There are 11 residues in the CDR3. Trimming removed 6 bases from V and 2 bases from J, with 7 bases in between. CDR3 DNA sequence: TGCAGCGTGGGACTGAACTATGGCTACACCTTC. As protein: CSVGLNYGYTF.

The rearrangement joins TRBV11-2 to TRBJ2-2, with a tentative D call TRBD1 (6 bases). Trimming took off 2 bases at V and 5 bases at J, with 24 bases between the two ends. This CDR3 region has 19 residues. Germline V gene sequence: CDR1 SGHAT, CDR2 FQNNGV. DNA for the CDR3: TGTGCCAGCAGCTTATCCAGTTATTTACAGGGTAGCGTGACCGGGGAGCTGTTTTTT. Protein sequence: CASSLSSYLQGSVTGELFF.

The chain couples TRBV6-1 to TRBJ1-5; D is possibly TRBD1 (6 bases). Germline V gene data show CDR1 as MNHNS and CDR2 as SASEGT. This CDR3 has 14 residues. The CDR3 nucleotides read TGTGCGTCCGGGTTAGGGGGAAACAATCAGCCCCAGCATTTT. Translation: CASGLGGNNQPQHF.

This chain links TRBV28 with TRBJ1-5, with 7 bases identical to TRBD1. The CDR3 contains 15 residues. The trim removed 11 bases at V and 0 bases at J, leaving 10 bases unmatched. Per germline, CDR1 MDHEN and CDR2 SYDVKM. The CDR3 region has the DNA TGTGCCTGTCGACAGGGCCATTATAGCAATCAGCCCCAGCATTTT. Encoded protein: CACRQGHYSNQPQHF.